This TCR beta chain originates from a study of blood T cells in healthy people across ages. The length of the CDR3 is 12 residues. Germline V gene sequence: CDR1 MNHNS, CDR2 SASEGT. Deletions cut 6 bases from V and 10 bases from J, with 13 bases between. This clonotype has a single count. Then a second PCR, running about 7 to 11 cycles, was carried out with a sample-barcoded 5' primer and a J-beta primer mix. One entry per CDR3 protein, called by TCRdb with MiXCR from the 5' RACE reads. The table records roughly 730,000 distinct CDR3 sequences, more than 50% of them present only once. This sequence joins TRBV6-1 and TRBJ2-1; D not resolved. The sequence was collected from a man aged 35 to 55 in good health. Sequencing was performed on blood. CDR3 loop: CASSQVFGEQFF. Written as DNA, the CDR3 is TGTGCCAGCAGCCAGGTCTTCGGCGAGCAGTTCTTC.